The clone carrying this T cell receptor beta chain was recorded at least ten times. The sample belongs to a study of T cells in Graves' hyperthyroidism and ophthalmopathy. Per the germline V gene, CDR1 is SGHVS and CDR2 is FQNEAQ. This CDR3 region has 14 residues. The junction had 6 bases not matched to a gene; V was cut back by 5 bases and J by 3 bases. What was amplified from RNA transcripts were TCR beta CDR3 regions. The primer set for the first-round RT-PCR of the TCR CDR3 was HTBI. MiXCR, applied by TCRdb to the multiplex PCR reads, yields one record per CDR3 protein. Here the sample spans roughly 360,000 distinct CDR3 sequences, about 14% being singletons.

The chain joins TRBV7-8 to TRBJ2-7; 8 bases map to TRBD2. Sequencing used blood. The clonotype comes from a young man with Graves' hyperthyroidism that later progressed to Graves' ophthalmopathy. The CDR3 DNA reads as TGTGCCAGCAGCCCGGGGGGGACTAGCTACGAGCAGTACTTC. Its translation is CASSPGGTSYEQYF. The full variable domain, completed using reference TRBV7-8 and TRBJ2-7, is GAGVSQSPRYKVAKRGQDVALRCDPISGHVSLFWYQQALGQGPEFLTYFQNEAQLDKSGLPSDRFFAERPEGSVSTLKIQRTQQEDSAVYLCASSPGGTSYEQYFGPGTRLTVT.